This T cell receptor beta chain stems from a study of cytomegalovirus exposure and HLA in healthy donors. Across the whole study: Findings of an earlier analysis included around 120 million unique TCR beta sequences from 200 million or so T cells. For the approximately 390 genotyped donors, roughly 80% fell within the Caucasian-associated ancestry cluster. Broader study findings: Sequencing likely generated an artifact that appeared as a cluster of highly shared sequence variants. By HLA locus, TCR association rates varied in a later analysis, with DRB1 showing the most and HLA-C the fewest.

Both 60 Vbeta primers and 13 Jbeta primers went into the PCR. Sequencing used immunoSEQ multiplex PCR; TCRdb keeps in-frame clones, though not all of them. Its clone listing holds fewer than 70,000 clones. CDR3 length equals 13 residues. The germline gives CDR1 SGHRS, CDR2 YFSETQ. Trimming removed 4 bases from V and 10 bases from J, with 12 bases in between. A note on this clone: Its antigen remains unknown.

This clonotype was obtained from a man aged 25-45 years in good health and CMV-seropositive. Sequencing input: PBMCs. This chain connects TRBV5-1 to TRBJ1-6, with a possible D match to TRBD1 (6 bases). This chain's CDR3 is CASSVQGRSPLHF. The CDR3 DNA reads as TGCGCCAGCAGCGTACAGGGCCGGTCACCCCTCCACTTT.